These 18 T cell receptor beta chains share one sample of origin, sequenced in a study of CD4 T cells in lung cancer. Libraries were prepared by immunoSEQ multiplex PCR; TCRdb keeps only in-frame clonotypes and omits some of them. The table has about 10,000 clones, around two thirds seen once. At least 3 cm from the malignant lesion, non-adjacent lung tissue was taken from the same resection. Sequencing input: normal lung tissue taken away from the tumor. The receptors here all came from a man in his sixties with non-small cell lung cancer.

V and J are TRBV30 and TRBJ1-4; D is unclear. The CDR3 runs 13 residues. The V and J ends lost 0 bases and 7 bases respectively, with 9 bases between them. CDR1 and CDR2 from the germline V gene are GTSNPN and SVGIG (reference sequence). The CDR3 is CAWSVLVGEKLFF. In DNA form, the CDR3 reads TGTGCCTGGAGTGTACTTGTCGGTGAAAAACTGTTTTTT.

This clone was seen a few times. The V and J genes are TRBV18 and TRBJ2-2; no firm D call. Trimming took off 2 bases at V and 3 bases at J, with 7 bases between the two ends. The CDR3 length is 14 residues. Per the germline V gene, CDR1 is KGHSH and CDR2 is LQKENI. The CDR3 spells CASSPIGDTGELFF. CDR3 DNA: TGTGCCAGCTCACCAATAGGAGACACCGGGGAGCTGTTTTTT.

This clone occurred a few times. This rearrangement joins TRBV16 to TRBJ2-1; TRBD1 is a possible D gene (6 bases). Germline-derived CDR1 and CDR2 are KGHSY and FQNENV. CDR3 length equals 13 residues. Trimming stripped 4 bases from V and 5 bases from J, with 9 bases between. The chain's CDR3 is CASSLTGNNEQFF. CDR3 in DNA: TGTGCCAGCAGCCTAACAGGGAACAATGAGCAGTTCTTC.

This clone has only a few counts. The chain combines TRBV2 with TRBJ2-2, with a tentative D call TRBD2 (5 bases). The CDR3 loop spans 15 amino acids. V was cut by 4 bases and J by 1 base, with 10 bases left in between. Germline V CDR1 and CDR2: SNHLY, FYNNEI. CDR3 coding DNA: TGTGCCAGCAGTGGTCCCGGACTGAACACCGGGGAGCTGTTTTTT. Its translation is CASSGPGLNTGELFF.

This chain connects TRBV2 to TRBJ2-7; TRBD1 aligns across 7 bases. Germline loops: CDR1 SNHLY, CDR2 FYNNEI. The ends lost 6 bases at V and 5 bases at J; junction bases unmatched: 7. The CDR3 spans 13 residues. CDR3 sequence reads: CASSADRVNEQYF. CDR3 DNA: TGTGCCAGCAGCGCCGACAGGGTTAACGAGCAGTACTTC.

The genes are TRBV7-8 and TRBJ1-1; unclear D gene. This CDR3 has 15 residues. Germline CDR1 and CDR2: SGHVS and FQNEAQ. The V end lost 7 bases, the J end lost 0 bases, and 15 bases lay between the germline ends. The CDR3 sequence is CASITLEGVNTEAFF. The CDR3 DNA reads as TGTGCCAGCATTACTCTCGAGGGAGTGAACACTGAAGCTTTCTTT. Complete variable domain (other parts from reference TRBV7-8 and TRBJ1-1): GAGVSQSPRYKVAKRGQDVALRCDPISGHVSLFWYQQALGQGPEFLTYFQNEAQLDKSGLPSDRFFAERPEGSVSTLKIQRTQQEDSAVYLCASITLEGVNTEAFFGQGTRLTVV.

The gene calls are TRBV29-1 and TRBJ1-2; 10 nucleotides agree with TRBD1. Germline CDR1 is SQVTM and CDR2 is ANQGSEA. Trimming took 7 bases from V and 5 from J; bases not matched to a gene: 4. CDR3 length equals 12 residues. The CDR3 is CSGGGQGYGYTF. CDR3 nucleotides: TGCAGCGGGGGGGGACAGGGGTATGGCTACACCTTC.

This clone was detected only a few times. In nucleotides, the CDR3 is TGTGCCAGCAGCCCCCTAAACGGGAGGGCCAACAATGAGCAGTTCTTC. Its protein product is CASSPLNGRANNEQFF. The chain recombines TRBV5-4 with TRBJ2-1; 8 bases are shared with TRBD2. The CDR3 has 16 amino acids. Per germline, CDR1 SGHNT and CDR2 YYREEE (reference sequence). V shed 4 bases and J 5 bases; nucleotides not matched to a gene: 11.

The rearrangement uses TRBV5-6 and TRBJ2-3, with D possibly being TRBD1 (5 bases). V gave up 0 bases and J gave up 5 bases, with 7 bases separating them. Germline V lookup: CDR1 SGHDT, CDR2 YYEEEE. This CDR3 is 13 amino acids long. In DNA form, the CDR3 reads TGTGCCAGCAGCTTGGACAGGATAGATACGCAGTATTTT. It encodes CASSLDRIDTQYF.

This clone turned up a few times. V is TRBV7-8 and J is TRBJ2-7; the match to TRBD2 covers 11 bases. Unmatched junction bases numbered 10, after V lost 4 bases and J lost 5 bases. Germline-derived CDR1 and CDR2 are SGHVS and FQNEAQ. This CDR3 contains 16 residues. CDR3 protein: CASSSRGGTSGDEQYV. As DNA, the CDR3 is TGTGCCAGCAGCTCCCGGGGGGGGACTAGCGGAGACGAGCAGTACGTC.

This clone was picked up a small number of times. The rearrangement uses TRBV11-2 and TRBJ2-5; 11 nucleotides align to TRBD2. CDR1 is SGHAT, CDR2 FQNNGV, per germline. V lost 6 bases to trimming and J lost 3 bases; unmatched junction nucleotides: 6. The CDR3 is made up of 15 amino acids. This CDR3 reads CASSSPGLAEETQYF. CDR3 nucleotides: TGTGCCAGCAGTTCTCCGGGACTAGCGGAAGAGACCCAGTACTTC.

The chain carries TRBV5-6 and TRBJ2-3; 7 bases are shared with TRBD2. The length of the CDR3 is 15 residues. Germline trimming cut 1 base from V and 3 bases from J; bases unmatched to any gene: 5. CDR1 is SGHDT, CDR2 YYEEEE, per germline. CDR3 amino acids: CASSLMQGGTDTQYF. CDR3 DNA sequence: TGTGCCAGCAGCTTGATGCAGGGAGGGACAGATACGCAGTATTTT.

The chain has TRBV18 and TRBJ1-2; D gene ambiguous. The CDR3 length is 12 residues. V shed 6 bases and J shed 7 bases, with 12 bases lying between them. CDR1 KGHSH and CDR2 LQKENI come from the germline V gene. CDR3 in DNA: TGTGCCAGCTCGCACGAGGTGCGTGGCTACACCTTC. Its protein is CASSHEVRGYTF.

The CDR3 coding sequence is TGTGCCAGCAGTATCGACAGGGGTAATCAGCCCCAGCATTTT. Protein: CASSIDRGNQPQHF. The chain carries TRBV6-1 and TRBJ1-5, with 8 bases fitting TRBD1. The CDR3 runs 14 residues. Per germline, CDR1 MNHNS and CDR2 SASEGT. The V and J ends lost 5 bases and 4 bases, in that order; junction bases with no gene match: 4.

By share, this clone ranks as medium-sized. The CDR3 nucleotides are TGTGCCTGGAGTGTGCAGGGGGGCGGCTACACCTTC. Its translation: CAWSVQGGGYTF. This chain uses TRBV30 with TRBJ1-2; 7 nucleotides line up with TRBD1. The germline CDR1 and CDR2 sequences are GTSNPN and SVGIG (reference sequence). The CDR3 runs to 12 residues. The V gene end was trimmed by 0 bases and the J gene end by 8 bases; junction bases not matched to a gene: 3.

V and J are TRBV19 and TRBJ2-7; 8 nucleotides align to TRBD1. Germline V gene sequence: CDR1 LNHDA, CDR2 SQIVND (reference sequence). This CDR3 has 13 residues. Germline trimming cut 7 bases from V and 4 bases from J; bases unmatched to any gene: 6. CDR3 sequence (DNA): TGTGCCAGTACTGACAGGACAGGGTACGAGCAGTACTTC. Protein product: CASTDRTGYEQYF.

This clone was recorded a few times. J is TRBJ2-3 and V is TRBV5-6; 7 bases match TRBD2. Germline assignment: CDR1 SGHDT and CDR2 YYEEEE. The CDR3 extends over 16 amino acids. After removal of 4 bases from V and 1 base from J, the junction contained 9 bases not matched to a gene. CDR3 region: CASSHRTSWGTDTQYF. CDR3 DNA sequence: TGTGCCAGCAGCCATCGGACTAGTTGGGGCACAGATACGCAGTATTTT. The variable domain in full, with the rest retrieved from reference TRBV5-6 and TRBJ2-3, is DAGVTQSPTHLIKTRGQQVTLRCSPKSGHDTVSWYQQALGQGPQFIFQYYEEEERQRGNFPDRFSGHQFPNYSSELNVNALLLGDSALYLCASSHRTSWGTDTQYFGPGTRLTVL.

In its sample, this clone ranks as medium-sized. The gene calls are TRBV7-9 and TRBJ1-1; D not certain. Trimming took off 0 bases at V and 4 bases at J, with 3 bases between the two ends. Germline V gene lookup returns CDR1 SEHNR and CDR2 FQNEAQ (reference sequence). The CDR3 totals 12 residues. CDR3 residues: CASSLAATEAFF. The CDR3 nucleotides read TGTGCCAGCAGCTTAGCGGCCACTGAAGCTTTCTTT.